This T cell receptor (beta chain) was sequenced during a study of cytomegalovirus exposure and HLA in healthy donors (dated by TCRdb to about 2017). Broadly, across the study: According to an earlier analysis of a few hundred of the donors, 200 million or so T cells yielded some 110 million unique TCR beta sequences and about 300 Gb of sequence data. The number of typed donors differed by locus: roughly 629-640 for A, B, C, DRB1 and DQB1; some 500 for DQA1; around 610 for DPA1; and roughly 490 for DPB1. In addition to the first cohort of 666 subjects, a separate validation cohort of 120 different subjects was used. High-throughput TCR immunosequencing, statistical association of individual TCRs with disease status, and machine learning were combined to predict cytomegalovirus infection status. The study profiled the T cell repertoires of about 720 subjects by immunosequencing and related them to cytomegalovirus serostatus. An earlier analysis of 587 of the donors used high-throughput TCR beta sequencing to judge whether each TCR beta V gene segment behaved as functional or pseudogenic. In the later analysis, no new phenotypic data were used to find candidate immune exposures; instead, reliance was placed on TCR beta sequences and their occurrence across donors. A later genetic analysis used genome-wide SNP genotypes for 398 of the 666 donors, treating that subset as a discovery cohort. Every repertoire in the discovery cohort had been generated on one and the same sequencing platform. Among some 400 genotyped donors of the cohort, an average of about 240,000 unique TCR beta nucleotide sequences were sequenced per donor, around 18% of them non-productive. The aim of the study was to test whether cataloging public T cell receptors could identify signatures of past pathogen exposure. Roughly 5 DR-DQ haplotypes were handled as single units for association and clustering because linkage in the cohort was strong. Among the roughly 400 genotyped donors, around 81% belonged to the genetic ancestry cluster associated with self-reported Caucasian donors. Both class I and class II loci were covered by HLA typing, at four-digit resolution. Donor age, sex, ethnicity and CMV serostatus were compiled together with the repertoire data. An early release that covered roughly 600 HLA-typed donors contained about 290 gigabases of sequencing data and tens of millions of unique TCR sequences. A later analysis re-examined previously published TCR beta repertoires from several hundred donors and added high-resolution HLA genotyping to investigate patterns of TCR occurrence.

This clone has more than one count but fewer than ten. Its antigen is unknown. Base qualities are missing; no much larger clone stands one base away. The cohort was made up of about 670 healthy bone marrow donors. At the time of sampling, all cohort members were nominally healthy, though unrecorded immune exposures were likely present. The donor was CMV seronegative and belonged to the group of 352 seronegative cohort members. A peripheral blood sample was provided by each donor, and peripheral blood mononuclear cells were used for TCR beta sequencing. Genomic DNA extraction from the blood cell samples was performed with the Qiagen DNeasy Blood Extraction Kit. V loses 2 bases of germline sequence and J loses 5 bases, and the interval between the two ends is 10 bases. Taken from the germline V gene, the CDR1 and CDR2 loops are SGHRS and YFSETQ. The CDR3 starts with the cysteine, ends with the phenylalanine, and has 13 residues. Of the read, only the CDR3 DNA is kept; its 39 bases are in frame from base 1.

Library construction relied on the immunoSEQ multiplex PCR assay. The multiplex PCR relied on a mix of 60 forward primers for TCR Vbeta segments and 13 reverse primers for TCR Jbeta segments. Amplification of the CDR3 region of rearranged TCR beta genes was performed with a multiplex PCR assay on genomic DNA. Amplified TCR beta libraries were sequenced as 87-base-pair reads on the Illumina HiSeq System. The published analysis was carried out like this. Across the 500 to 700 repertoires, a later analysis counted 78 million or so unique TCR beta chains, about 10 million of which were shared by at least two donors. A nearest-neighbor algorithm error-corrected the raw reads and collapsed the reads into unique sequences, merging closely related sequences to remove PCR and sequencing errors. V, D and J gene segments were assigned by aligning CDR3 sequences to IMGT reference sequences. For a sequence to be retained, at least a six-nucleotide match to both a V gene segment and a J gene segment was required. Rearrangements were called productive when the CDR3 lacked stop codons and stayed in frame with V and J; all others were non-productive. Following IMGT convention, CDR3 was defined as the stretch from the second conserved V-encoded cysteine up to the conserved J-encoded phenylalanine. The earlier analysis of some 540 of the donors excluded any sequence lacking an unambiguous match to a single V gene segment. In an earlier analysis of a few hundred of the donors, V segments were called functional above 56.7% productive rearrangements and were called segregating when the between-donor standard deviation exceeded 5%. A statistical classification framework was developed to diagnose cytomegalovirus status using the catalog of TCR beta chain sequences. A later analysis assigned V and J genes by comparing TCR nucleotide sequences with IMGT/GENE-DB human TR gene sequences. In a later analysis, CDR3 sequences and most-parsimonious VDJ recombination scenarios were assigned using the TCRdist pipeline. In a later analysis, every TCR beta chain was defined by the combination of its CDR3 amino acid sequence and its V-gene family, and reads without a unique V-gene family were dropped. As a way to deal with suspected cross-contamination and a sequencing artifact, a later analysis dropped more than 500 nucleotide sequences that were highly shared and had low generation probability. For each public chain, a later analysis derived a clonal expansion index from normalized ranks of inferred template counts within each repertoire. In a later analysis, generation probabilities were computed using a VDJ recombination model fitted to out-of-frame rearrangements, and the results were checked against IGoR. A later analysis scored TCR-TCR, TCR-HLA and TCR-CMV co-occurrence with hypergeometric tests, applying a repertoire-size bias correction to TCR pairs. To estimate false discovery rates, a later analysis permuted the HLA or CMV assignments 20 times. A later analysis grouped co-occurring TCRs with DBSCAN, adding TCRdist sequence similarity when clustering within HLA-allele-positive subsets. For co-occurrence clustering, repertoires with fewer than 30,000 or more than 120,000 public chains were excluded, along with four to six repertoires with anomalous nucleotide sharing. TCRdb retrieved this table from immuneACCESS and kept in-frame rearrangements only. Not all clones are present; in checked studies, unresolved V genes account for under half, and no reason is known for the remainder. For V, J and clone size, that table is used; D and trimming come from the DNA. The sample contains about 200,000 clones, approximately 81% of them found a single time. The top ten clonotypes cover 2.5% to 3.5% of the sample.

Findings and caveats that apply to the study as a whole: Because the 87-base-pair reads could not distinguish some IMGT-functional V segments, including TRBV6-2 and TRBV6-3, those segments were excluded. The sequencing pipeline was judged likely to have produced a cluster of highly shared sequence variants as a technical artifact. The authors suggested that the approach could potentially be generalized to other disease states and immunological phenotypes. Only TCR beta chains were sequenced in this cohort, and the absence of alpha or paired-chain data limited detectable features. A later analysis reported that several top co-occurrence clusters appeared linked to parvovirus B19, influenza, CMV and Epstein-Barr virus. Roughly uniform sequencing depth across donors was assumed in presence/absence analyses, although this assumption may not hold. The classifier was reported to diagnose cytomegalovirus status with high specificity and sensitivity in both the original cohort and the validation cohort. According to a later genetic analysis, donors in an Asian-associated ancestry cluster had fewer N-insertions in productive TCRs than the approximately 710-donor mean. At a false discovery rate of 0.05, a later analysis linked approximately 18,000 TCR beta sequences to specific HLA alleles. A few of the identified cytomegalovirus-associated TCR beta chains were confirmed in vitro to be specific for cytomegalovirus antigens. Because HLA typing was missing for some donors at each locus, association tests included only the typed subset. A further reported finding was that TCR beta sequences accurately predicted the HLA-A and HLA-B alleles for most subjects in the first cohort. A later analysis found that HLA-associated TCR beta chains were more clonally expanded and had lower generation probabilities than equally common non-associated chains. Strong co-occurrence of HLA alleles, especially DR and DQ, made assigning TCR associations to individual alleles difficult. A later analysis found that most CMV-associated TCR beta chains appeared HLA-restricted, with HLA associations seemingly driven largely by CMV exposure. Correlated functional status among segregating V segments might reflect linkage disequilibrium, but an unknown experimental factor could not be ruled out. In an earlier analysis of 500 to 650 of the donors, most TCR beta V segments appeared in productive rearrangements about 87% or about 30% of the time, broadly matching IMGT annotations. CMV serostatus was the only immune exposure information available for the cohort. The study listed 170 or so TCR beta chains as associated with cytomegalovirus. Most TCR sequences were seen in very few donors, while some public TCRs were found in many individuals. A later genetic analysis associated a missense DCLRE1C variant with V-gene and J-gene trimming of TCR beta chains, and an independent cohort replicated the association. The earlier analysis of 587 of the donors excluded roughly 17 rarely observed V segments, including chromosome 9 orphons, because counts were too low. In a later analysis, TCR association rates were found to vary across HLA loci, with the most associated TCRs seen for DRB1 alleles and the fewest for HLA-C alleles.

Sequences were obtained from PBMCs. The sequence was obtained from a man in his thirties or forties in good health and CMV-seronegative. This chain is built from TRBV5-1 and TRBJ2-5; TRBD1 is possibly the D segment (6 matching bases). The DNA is TGCGCCAGCAGCTTACAGGGTTCGGAGACCCAGTACTTC. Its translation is CASSLQGSETQYF.